The T cell receptor beta chain described here comes from a study of T cells in Graves' hyperthyroidism and ophthalmopathy. Study-wide results and limits: Model predictions of ophthalmopathy came a median approximately 6.8 months before onset. Within blood appeared most thyroid clonotypes that had expanded above 0.001.

As to this clonotype: No antigen is known for it.

RNA transcripts provided the source from which TCR beta CDR3 regions were amplified. Researchers ran a first-round RT-PCR on the TCR CDR3 using the HTBI primer set. MiXCR, run by TCRdb on the multiplex PCR reads, gives a single entry per CDR3 protein. The table records around 530,000 distinct CDR3 sequences, under 20% of them present only once. The J segment lost 3 bases and the V segment lost 6 bases, leaving 4 bases of the junction unmatched. CDR3 length: 14 amino acids. The source of this sequence is a woman under 30 with Graves' ophthalmopathy. The sequenced material came from blood. The rearrangement links TRBV12-3 or TRBV12-4 to TRBJ2-2, with 7 bases matching TRBD1. CDR3 sequence: CASSPQGDTGELFF. CDR3 nucleotide sequence: TGTGCCAGCAGCCCTCAGGGGGACACCGGGGAGCTGTTTTTT.